The present T cell receptor (beta chain) was sequenced within a study of blood T cell repertoires in COVID-19 (dated by TCRdb to the early 2020s). Describing the broader study: Collaborator samples came from the United States, Italy and Spain and covered acute and convalescent phases of COVID-19. The repertoires were released in a freely available public database intended as a resource for research on the immune response to SARS-CoV-2. Subjects who had been exposed to COVID-19, were actively infected with it, or had recovered from it provided the deeply sampled blood TCRbeta repertoires that made up the dataset. The prospective study material was composed of cDNA or gDNA derived from T cells, B-cell-depleted T cells, or PBMCs. HLA class I and class II types, where available, came from metadata supplied by the sample provider rather than from assay-based typing. The samples were drawn from two sources: the first 160 participants of the ongoing ImmuneRACE study, and fewer than 1,500 subjects contributed by 6 global collaborators. A de-identified subject ID, COVID-19 status, age in years and sex were almost always included in the sample metadata.

The immunoSEQ Assay, a bias-controlled multiplex PCR, was used to amplify TCRbeta CDR3 regions from genomic DNA. Per the original workflow: The number of nucleated cells in each sample was estimated by amplification of reference gene primers within the assay. To quantify the absolute abundance of each unique TCRbeta CDR3 rearrangement, sequence reads were collapsed and filtered. For each sample, productive Simpson clonality was calculated as the square root of Simpson's diversity index over productive rearrangements. Entries here come from immuneACCESS through TCRdb and include only in-frame sequences with V and J called. Some clones fail to appear in such tables; in the studies checked, an unresolved V gene covers under half of the shortfall, and the cause of the remainder is unknown. V and J calls and clone size are given by that table; D and trimming were obtained from the DNA. In this sample the table shows 250,000 or so clones, 88% of which occur a single time. The ten largest account for 2% to 2.5% of the sample.

In the prospective study, participants were roughly 18 to 100 years old, resided in about two dozen geographic areas of the United States, and were enrolled through a virtual design. In the prospective study, participants were assigned to cohorts based on the clinical history participants reported in a screening survey and a study questionnaire. In the prospective study, mobile phlebotomists collected whole blood, serum and a nasopharyngeal or oropharyngeal swab from each participant. Additional blood draws and questionnaires over an approximately two-month period could optionally be provided by prospective study participants. Prospective study blood samples were shipped either frozen or at room temperature before DNA extraction. The sample holds one count of this clone. It lacks a known antigen. No much larger clonotype is one base removed from it; base qualities were not supplied. CDR3 length: 16 amino acids, cysteine to phenylalanine. The kept DNA is CDR3 alone, 48 bases in frame from the first base. The germline V gene encodes CDR1 MNHNS and CDR2 SASEGT. V gives up 4 bases and J gives up 0 bases, and the segment between their germline ends measures 10 bases.

General findings and caveats noted by the study authors: Clinical and demographic metadata were provided uncurated, with the amount varying by source and participant.

Sequencing input: PBMCs or T cells enriched from blood (not recorded which). This clonotype originated in a woman aged 40 to 50 with acute COVID-19. The chain uses TRBV6-1 and TRBJ1-6, with TRBD1 tentatively as D gene (6 bases match). In nucleotides, the sequence is TGTGCCAGCAGTGGGACAGTCAGCTCCTATAATTCACCCCTCCACTTT. It is translated as CASSGTVSSYNSPLHF.